These 29 T cell receptor beta chains were sequenced from one sample in a study of OX40 agonist ivuxolimab in advanced cancers. Clones were read by immunoSEQ multiplex PCR, and TCRdb kept only the in-frame ones, dropping some. This repertoire shows about 110,000 clones, approximately 89% found once; its top ten account for less than 0.35%. The sample in question was CD4+ or CD8+ T cells sorted from blood, obtained in a trial of the OX40 agonist ivuxolimab. The receptors originated from an adult with an advanced solid tumor such as melanoma, head and neck, liver or kidney cancer.

J is TRBJ1-1 and V is TRBV7-9, with D uncertain. The CDR3 is made up of 14 amino acids. Deletions cut 10 bases from V and 1 base from J, with 16 bases between. Germline loops: CDR1 SEHNR, CDR2 FQNEAQ (reference sequence). Here the CDR3 reads CATRGRVGNTEAFF. The CDR3 region has the DNA TGTGCCACCAGAGGGAGGGTAGGGAACACTGAAGCTTTCTTT.

Only one count was recorded for this clone. This sequence joins TRBV18 and TRBJ1-3; TRBD1 might be the D (6 bases). Trimming left V 2 bases short and J 6 bases short, with 23 bases between. There are 18 residues in the CDR3. Germline V gene lookup returns CDR1 KGHSH and CDR2 LQKENI. The CDR3 sequence: CASSPLPQGPGGINTIYF. DNA for the CDR3: TGTGCCAGCTCACCATTACCCCAGGGGCCCGGCGGAATAAACACCATATATTTT.

The chain combines TRBV6-1 with TRBJ2-2; D gene unclear. Per germline, CDR1 MNHNS and CDR2 SASEGT. Trimming removed 4 bases at V and 6 bases at J, with 9 bases between. The CDR3 has 13 residues. The DNA for the CDR3 is TGTGCCAGCAGTGTCGACCCTCCCGGGGAGCTGTTTTTT. Translation gives CASSVDPPGELFF.

V and J are TRBV30 and TRBJ1-6; 8 bases are a match to TRBD1. Germline V gene lookup returns CDR1 GTSNPN and CDR2 SVGIG (reference sequence). The V and J ends lost 0 bases and 9 bases, in that order; junction bases with no gene match: 4. This CDR3 has 14 residues. The chain's CDR3 is CAWSVQGGFSPLHF. The CDR3 nucleotides are TGTGCCTGGAGTGTACAGGGGGGGTTTTCACCCCTCCACTTT. The whole variable domain, remainder taken from reference TRBV30 and TRBJ1-6, is SQTIHQWPATLVQPVGSPLSLECTVEGTSNPNLYWYRQAAGRGLQLLFYSVGIGQISSEVPQNLSASRPQDRQFILSSKKLLLSDSGFYLCAWSVQGGFSPLHFGNGTRLTVT.

V and J are TRBV4-2 and TRBJ1-1, with unresolved D. V shed 0 bases and J shed 7 bases, with 24 bases lying between them. This CDR3 spans 18 amino acids. Germline CDR1 is LGHNA and CDR2 is YNFKEQ. The CDR3 reads CASSQEVRVGVRRSEAFF. CDR3 nucleotide sequence: TGTGCCAGCAGCCAAGAAGTAAGGGTTGGAGTGAGGAGGAGTGAAGCTTTCTTT.

This chain joins TRBV7-9 and TRBJ2-5, with a tentative D call TRBD2 (5 bases). Trimming pared 3 bases from V and 3 bases from J, leaving 8 bases between. The CDR3 is 13 amino acids. Germline CDR1 SEHNR, CDR2 FQNEAQ (reference sequence). CDR3 nucleotides: TGTGCCAGCAGCTTCGGACTTGAAGAGACCCAGTACTTC. Its protein product is CASSFGLEETQYF.

The CDR3 DNA follows: TGTGCCAGTAGTTCCAGGGACAGGGAGGACGAGCAGTACTTC. The encoded protein is CASSSRDREDEQYF. The gene calls are TRBV19 and TRBJ2-7, with 9 bases that match TRBD1. The V segment lost 5 bases and the J segment 5 bases; nucleotides outside the gene matches: 7. Germline V gives CDR1 LNHDA, CDR2 SQIVND (reference sequence). There are 14 residues in the CDR3.

The V call is TRBV2, the J call TRBJ2-3, with 13 bases fitting TRBD2. The germline CDR1 and CDR2 sequences are SNHLY and FYNNEI. The CDR3 contains 15 residues. V was clipped by 4 bases and J by 6 bases; unmatched bases: 4. The CDR3 loop is CASSGGLAGVDTQYF. The CDR3 DNA sequence: TGTGCCAGCAGTGGAGGACTAGCGGGAGTGGATACGCAGTATTTT.

V is TRBV9 and J is TRBJ2-1; the D gene is possibly TRBD2 (5 bases). Germline values: CDR1 SGDLS, CDR2 YYNGEE. V shed 0 bases and J shed 6 bases, with 13 bases lying between them. The CDR3 has 15 residues. The CDR3 loop reads CASSVDPGTGNEQFF. The CDR3 DNA sequence: TGTGCCAGCAGCGTAGATCCGGGAACGGGCAATGAGCAGTTCTTC.

This chain connects TRBV4-3 to TRBJ2-5; 14 bases match TRBD2. V trimming: 3 bases; J trimming: 4 bases; junction bases outside the gene matches: 7. The CDR3 covers 17 residues. In germline, CDR1 is LGHNA, CDR2 YSLEER. The CDR3 reads CASSQGGLAGAGETQYF. CDR3 bases: TGCGCCAGCAGCCAGGGGGGACTAGCGGGGGCGGGAGAGACCCAGTACTTC.

This chain joins TRBV5-4 and TRBJ1-5; D is undetermined. Germline CDR1 SGHNT, CDR2 YYREEE (reference sequence). This CDR3 region has 14 residues. Trimming removed 4 bases from V and 5 bases from J, with 13 bases in between. In nucleotides, the CDR3 is TGTGCCAGCAGCAACGGTCCAGAAGATCAGCCCCAGCATTTT. Protein: CASSNGPEDQPQHF.

There are a few counts of this clone. The chain is built from TRBV6-6 and TRBJ2-6; D remains ambiguous. Germline CDR1 and CDR2: MNHNY and SVGAGI (reference sequence). This CDR3 contains 14 residues. The V end was cut by 3 bases, the J end by 0 bases, with 3 bases between. The CDR3 nucleotides are TGTGCCAGCAGTTATAGCTCTGGGGCCAACGTCCTGACTTTC. This sequence encodes CASSYSSGANVLTF.

The rearrangement uses TRBV6-6 and TRBJ1-5, with D possibly matching TRBD1 (5 bases). The CDR3 loop spans 16 amino acids. Trimming took off 2 bases at V and 5 bases at J, with 16 bases between the two ends. Germline CDR1 and CDR2: MNHNY and SVGAGI (reference sequence). The CDR3 coding sequence is TGTGCCAGCAGTTACCCTTTATACGGAGGGGATCAGCCCCAGCATTTT. It is translated as CASSYPLYGGDQPQHF.

A note on this clone: The sample holds other DNA sequences that translate to the same CDR3. The V and J genes are TRBV5-6 and TRBJ2-7; no clear D gene. CDR3 length: 12 residues. The germline CDR1 and CDR2 sequences are SGHDT and YYEEEE. The V and J ends lost 5 bases and 1 base respectively, with 7 bases between them. This CDR3 reads CASSLNSYEQYF. The CDR3, as DNA: TGTGCCAGCAGTCTCAATTCCTACGAGCAGTACTTC. The complete variable domain, with remaining parts taken from reference TRBV5-6 and TRBJ2-7, reads DAGVTQSPTHLIKTRGQQVTLRCSPKSGHDTVSWYQQALGQGPQFIFQYYEEEERQRGNFPDRFSGHQFPNYSSELNVNALLLGDSALYLCASSLNSYEQYFGPGTRLTVT.

The chain has TRBV28 and TRBJ2-7; TRBD2 matches 10 bases. Germline assignment: CDR1 MDHEN and CDR2 SYDVKM. V lost 10 bases to trimming and J lost 6 bases; unmatched junction nucleotides: 15. This CDR3 contains 15 residues. CDR3: CATPGSGRGGGEQYF. The DNA for the CDR3 is TGTGCCACCCCGGGGAGCGGGAGGGGCGGGGGCGAGCAGTACTTC.

J is TRBJ2-3 and V is TRBV6-1, with a tentative D call TRBD1 (6 bases). This CDR3 has 15 amino acids. With 0 bases removed from V and 5 bases from J, the gap between germline ends came to 12 bases. In germline, CDR1 is MNHNS, CDR2 SASEGT. CDR3 in amino acids: CASSEAIRGIDTQYF. In DNA form, the CDR3 reads TGTGCCAGCAGTGAAGCGATCAGGGGAATAGATACGCAGTATTTT.

The chain links TRBV29-1 to TRBJ2-6, with no clear D. CDR3 length: 14 residues. Deletions cut 1 base from V and 1 base from J, with 5 bases between. Germline CDR1 SQVTM, CDR2 ANQGSEA. CDR3 nucleotide sequence: TGCAGCGTTGAAGTCCTTTCTGGGGCCAACGTCCTGACTTTC. This gives the protein CSVEVLSGANVLTF.

The rearrangement uses TRBV7-2 and TRBJ2-3; D tentatively reads TRBD1 or TRBD2 (5 bases each). The CDR3 covers 16 residues. V was clipped by 6 bases and J by 2 bases, with 18 bases between them. From germline, CDR1 is SGHTA and CDR2 FQGNSA. Here the CDR3 reads CASSLNGEGPTDTQYF. CDR3 coding DNA: TGTGCCAGCAGTCTGAATGGAGAGGGGCCCACAGATACGCAGTATTTT.

The chain combines TRBV19 with TRBJ1-2; TRBD1 is a possible D gene (6 bases). This CDR3 spans 14 amino acids. The V gene's germline CDR1 is LNHDA and CDR2 SQIVND (reference sequence). V gave up 3 bases and J gave up 2 bases, with 10 bases separating them. In DNA form, the CDR3 reads TGTGCCAGTAGTATTCCGCAGGGGAACTATGGCTACACCTTC. Its translation is CASSIPQGNYGYTF.

The chain links TRBV5-8 to TRBJ2-2, with 11 bases aligning to TRBD1. This CDR3 comprises 15 residues. Per germline, CDR1 SGHTS and CDR2 YDEGEE. Trimming at V came to 4 bases and at J to 6 bases, leaving 5 bases not matched to a gene. The CDR3 nucleotides are TGTGCCAGCAGCACTGGACAGGGGGCGTCCGGGGAGCTGTTTTTT. Amino acids: CASSTGQGASGELFF.

This chain connects TRBV7-2 to TRBJ1-1; D is possibly TRBD1 (6 bases). The germline V and J ends were trimmed by 0 bases and 11 bases, with 10 bases remaining between them. There are 12 residues in the CDR3. Germline V gene data show CDR1 as SGHTA and CDR2 as FQGNSA. CDR3 sequence reads: CASSLAQGRAFF. CDR3 bases: TGTGCCAGCAGCTTAGCACAGGGTAGGGCTTTCTTT.

The chain recombines TRBV21-1 with TRBJ2-3; the table's D call, TRBD2, has no DNA check behind it. TRBV21-1 is given as a pseudogene. The CDR3 spans 18 residues. As DNA, the CDR3 is TGTGCCAGCAGCAAAATCCGGAATACTCGACTAAGCACAGATACGCAGTATTTT. As protein: CASSKIRNTRLSTDTQYF.

The chain joins TRBV11-1 to TRBJ2-2; 10 bases agree with TRBD1. Losses at the gene ends were 4 bases for V and 9 bases for J; bases not matched to a gene: 14. The CDR3 has 17 residues. Germline V gene sequence: CDR1 SGHAT, CDR2 FQDESV (reference sequence). DNA of the CDR3: TGTGCCAGCAGCTGGGACAGGGGACGAGCCCAGACCCGGGAGCTGTTTTTT. It specifies CASSWDRGRAQTRELFF.

This clone has just a few counts. The chain's CDR3 is CASSLRGQGARSPLHF. The DNA for the CDR3 is TGTGCCAGTAGTCTACGGGGACAGGGGGCGCGTTCACCCCTCCACTTT. V is TRBV19 and J is TRBJ1-6; TRBD1 matches 12 bases. Germline assignment: CDR1 LNHDA and CDR2 SQIVND (reference sequence). Trimming at V came to 5 bases and at J to 9 bases, leaving 8 bases not matched to a gene. The CDR3 runs to 16 residues.

The chain employs TRBV19 and TRBJ2-7, with TRBD2 matching over 14 bases. With V trimmed by 5 bases and J by 3 bases, 6 bases remained unmatched. From germline, CDR1 is LNHDA and CDR2 SQIVND (reference sequence). There are 16 residues in the CDR3. CDR3 region: CASSPSGTSGSYEQYF. CDR3 in DNA: TGTGCCAGTAGTCCCTCCGGGACTAGCGGGAGCTACGAGCAGTACTTC.

The chain employs TRBV6-9 and TRBJ2-7; TRBD2 agrees at 11 bases. Trimming removed 6 bases from V and 1 base from J; junction bases left unmatched: 8. CDR3 length: 16 residues. Germline CDR1 is MNHGY and CDR2 is SVAAGI. The CDR3 reads CASSSRTSGPSYEQYF. The CDR3 DNA reads TGTGCCAGCAGCTCCCGGACTAGCGGGCCGTCCTACGAGCAGTACTTC.

This clone was picked up one time. The chain has TRBV29-1 and TRBJ1-4; no firm D call. The CDR3 consists of 13 residues. Trimming pared 5 bases from V and 0 bases from J, leaving 7 bases between. The germline V gene has CDR1 SQVTM and CDR2 ANQGSEA. CDR3 sequence: CSVRAATNEKLFF. The CDR3 coding sequence is TGCAGCGTTCGGGCAGCAACTAATGAAAAACTGTTTTTT.

This clone occurred a few times. This rearrangement joins TRBV21-1 to TRBJ1-3; TRBD1 was called by the table and not checked on the DNA. TRBV21-1 is recorded as a pseudogene. The CDR3 is made up of 16 amino acids. The CDR3 loop is CASTNLRQGGPDTIYF. The CDR3 nucleotides are TGTGCCAGCACCAATCTAAGACAGGGAGGACCAGACACCATATATTTT.

DNA of the CDR3: TGTGCCAGCAGTAGTGTAGTAGGGTTGGGACAGCCCCAGCATTTT. Protein: CASSSVVGLGQPQHF. The rearrangement joins TRBV11-2 to TRBJ1-5; D unresolved. Deletions cut 6 bases from V and 7 bases from J, with 19 bases between. Germline V CDR1 and CDR2: SGHAT, FQNNGV. The CDR3 loop spans 15 amino acids.